Shown below are 12 T cell receptor beta chains from a single sample sequenced in a study of beta chain features in type 1 diabetes. The authors reverse transcribed all of the isolated RNA, so sequencing captured expressed TCRB transcripts. Method: immunoSEQ multiplex PCR; TCRdb's copy keeps in-frame clones and lacks some. The sample holds hundreds of thousands of clones, roughly 9.6% seen once. The sample taken for sequencing was naive CD4+ T cells from blood. These receptors all come from a woman in her twenties or thirties in good health.

The sample holds a few counts of this clone. The genes are TRBV19 and TRBJ2-1, with 7 bases fitting TRBD2. Germline CDR1 is LNHDA and CDR2 is SQIVND (reference sequence). The CDR3 extends over 14 amino acids. V lost 7 bases to trimming and J lost 5 bases; unmatched junction nucleotides: 8. This chain's CDR3 is CASKGASGNNEQFF. CDR3 bases: TGTGCCAGTAAGGGCGCTAGCGGAAACAATGAGCAGTTCTTC. Filled out from reference TRBV19 and TRBJ2-1, the complete variable domain reads DGGITQSPKYLFRKEGQNVTLSCEQNLNHDAMYWYRQDPGQGLRLIYYSQIVNDFQKGDIAEGYSVSREKKESFPLTVTSAQKNPTAFYLCASKGASGNNEQFFGPGTRLTVL.

The chain combines TRBV30 with TRBJ2-5, with D unclear. The J call could be wrong; TRBJ2-7 is a better fit for the DNA end. Looked up from germline, CDR1 is GTSNPN and CDR2 is SVGIG (reference sequence). This CDR3 comprises 11 residues. The CDR3 DNA sequence: TGTGCCTGGAGTGTCTTAATCGAGCAGTACTTC. This gives the protein CAWSVLIEQYF.

The chain links TRBV4-3 to TRBJ2-3; 7 bases agree with TRBD2. Germline-derived CDR1 and CDR2 are LGHNA and YSLEER. This CDR3 region has 16 residues. Trimming removed 4 bases from V and 5 bases from J; junction bases left unmatched: 12. The CDR3 spells CASSPNGLDGGDTQYF. The CDR3 nucleotides read TGCGCCAGCAGCCCTAATGGACTAGACGGGGGAGATACGCAGTATTTT.

In this sample, this clone turned up a few times. The chain uses TRBV29-1 and TRBJ2-1; the match to TRBD2 covers 13 bases. CDR3 length: 17 amino acids. The ends lost 0 bases at V and 6 bases at J; junction bases unmatched: 8. The germline CDR1 and CDR2 sequences are SQVTM and ANQGSEA. The CDR3 loop is CSVEELGLAGALNEQFF. CDR3 bases: TGCAGCGTTGAAGAGCTCGGACTAGCGGGAGCACTCAATGAGCAGTTCTTC.

This chain links TRBV28 with TRBJ2-1, with 11 bases aligning to TRBD2. J was trimmed by 6 bases and V by 3 bases; bases with no gene match: 10. Per germline, CDR1 MDHEN and CDR2 SYDVKM. The CDR3 length is 17 residues. The CDR3 protein is CASSLTRGTSGPNEQFF. The CDR3 DNA is TGTGCCAGCAGTTTGACCCGCGGGACTAGCGGACCCAATGAGCAGTTCTTC.

The rearrangement links TRBV18 to TRBJ2-7, with 11 bases aligning to TRBD1. The germline gives CDR1 KGHSH, CDR2 LQKENI. Trimming at V came to 8 bases and at J to 4 bases, leaving 7 bases not matched to a gene. The CDR3 length is 14 residues. The chain's CDR3 is CASPRGQGGYEQYF. The CDR3 DNA is TGTGCCAGCCCACGGGGACAGGGGGGATACGAGCAGTACTTC.

The chain couples TRBV28 to TRBJ2-1, with 9 nucleotides matching TRBD1. Trimming cost V 5 bases and J 8 bases; bases outside gene matches: 10. CDR1 and CDR2 (germline): MDHEN, SYDVKM. The CDR3 sequence is 15 residues long. As DNA, the CDR3 is TGTGCCAGCAGTGAGTCCGGGACAGGGATCCATGAGCAGTTCTTC. It encodes CASSESGTGIHEQFF.

The J gene is TRBJ1-1, the V gene TRBV29-1; possible D gene TRBD1, 5 bases. The CDR3 runs to 15 residues. Trimming took off 0 bases at V and 3 bases at J, with 14 bases between the two ends. Germline CDR1 SQVTM, CDR2 ANQGSEA. The CDR3 loop is CSVEDIGGADTEAFF. In DNA, the CDR3 is TGCAGCGTTGAAGATATTGGAGGGGCGGACACTGAAGCTTTCTTT.

CDR3 in amino acids: CASSRGRFRYEQYF. The CDR3, as DNA: TGTGCCAGCAGTAGGGGCAGGTTCCGCTACGAGCAGTACTTC. The genes are TRBV28 and TRBJ2-7; D is perhaps TRBD1 (5 bases). Germline V gene sequence: CDR1 MDHEN, CDR2 SYDVKM. The CDR3 sequence is 14 residues long. Trimming cost V 5 bases and J 3 bases, with 14 bases left between them.

This clone has just a few counts. The rearrangement uses TRBV28 and TRBJ1-2; 7 bases agree with TRBD1. Germline loops: CDR1 MDHEN, CDR2 SYDVKM. V shed 2 bases and J 2 bases; nucleotides not matched to a gene: 8. The CDR3 is 16 amino acids. The CDR3 DNA reads TGTGCCAGCAGTTTAGTCCCCTTGACAGGGAACTATGGCTACACCTTC. It specifies CASSLVPLTGNYGYTF.

This clone was counted between two and nine times. The chain carries TRBV28 and TRBJ2-2, with TRBD1 matching 8 bases. Germline CDR1 and CDR2: MDHEN and SYDVKM. The length of the CDR3 is 15 residues. The V gene end was trimmed by 2 bases and the J gene end by 5 bases; junction bases not matched to a gene: 4. CDR3 residues: CASSLPRGLTGELFF. The CDR3, as DNA: TGTGCCAGCAGTTTACCCAGGGGGCTGACCGGGGAGCTGTTTTTT.

The chain is built from TRBV9 and TRBJ2-7, with 7 nucleotides matching TRBD1. The CDR3 loop spans 14 amino acids. The germline V gene encodes CDR1 SGDLS and CDR2 YYNGEE. Trimming at V came to 0 bases and at J to 4 bases, leaving 4 bases not matched to a gene. The chain's CDR3 is CASSVGGTAYEQYF. DNA of the CDR3: TGTGCCAGCAGCGTAGGGGGGACAGCTTACGAGCAGTACTTC.